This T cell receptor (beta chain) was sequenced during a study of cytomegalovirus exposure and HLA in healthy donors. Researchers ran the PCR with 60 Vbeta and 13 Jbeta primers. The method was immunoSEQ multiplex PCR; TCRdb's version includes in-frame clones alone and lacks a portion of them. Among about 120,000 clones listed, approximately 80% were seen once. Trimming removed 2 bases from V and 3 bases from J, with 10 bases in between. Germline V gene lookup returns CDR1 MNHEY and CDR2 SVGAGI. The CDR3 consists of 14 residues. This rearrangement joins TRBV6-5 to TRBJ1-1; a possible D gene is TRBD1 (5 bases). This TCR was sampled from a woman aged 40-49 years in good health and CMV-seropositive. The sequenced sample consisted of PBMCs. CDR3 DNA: TGTGCCAGCAGTTACCGACAGTCCCACACTGAAGCTTTCTTT. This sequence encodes CASSYRQSHTEAFF.